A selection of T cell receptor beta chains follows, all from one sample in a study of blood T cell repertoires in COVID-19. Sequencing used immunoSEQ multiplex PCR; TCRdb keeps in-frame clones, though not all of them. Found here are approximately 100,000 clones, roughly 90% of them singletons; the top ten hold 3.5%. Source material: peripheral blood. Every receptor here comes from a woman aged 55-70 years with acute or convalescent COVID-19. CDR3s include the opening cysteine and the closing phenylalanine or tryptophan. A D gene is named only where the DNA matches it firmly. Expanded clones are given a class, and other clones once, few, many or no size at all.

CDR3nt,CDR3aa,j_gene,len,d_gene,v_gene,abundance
TGTGCCATCAGTGAGAACTGGGAGTCCTCTGAGCAGTTCTTC,CAISENWESSEQFF,TRBJ2-1,14,-,TRBV10-3,once
TGTGCCAGCTCACCTAAAGAGACCCAGTACTTC,CASSPKETQYF,TRBJ2-5,11,-,TRBV18,few
TGTGCTAGTGGTTCTCCGGGACTAGCGGATGACTACAATGAGCAGTTCTTC,CASGSPGLADDYNEQFF,TRBJ2-1,17,TRBD2,TRBV12-5,-
TGTGCCACCAGTGATTTACAGGGGTCCTTGAACACTGAAGCTTTCTTT,CATSDLQGSLNTEAFF,TRBJ1-1,16,TRBD1,TRBV24-1,-
TGTGCGAGTAGAGGCCCAGGGGATTCACCCCTCCACTTT,CASRGPGDSPLHF,TRBJ1-6,13,-,TRBV19,-
TGCGCGAGCGGCAGGGGGAGTGAAAAACTGTTTTTT,CASGRGSEKLFF,TRBJ1-4,12,TRBD1,TRBV12-3/TRBV12-4,-
TGTGCCAGCAGCTTAAGCCCCGGACAGGGATCGACTAATGAAAAACTGTTTTTT,CASSLSPGQGSTNEKLFF,TRBJ1-4,18,TRBD1,TRBV11-3,-
TGCGCCAGCAGCCCCCCCGACTACCAAGAGACCCAGTACTTC,CASSPPDYQETQYF,TRBJ2-5,14,-,TRBV4-1,-
TGTGCCAGCTCACCACCCCAGGGGCCATCCACCGGGGAGCTGTTTTTT,CASSPPQGPSTGELFF,TRBJ2-2,16,-,TRBV18,-
TGTGCCAGCAGCTCCCGAAGGGGGACTAGCGGAAGCTCCTACAATGAGCAGTTCTTC,CASSSRRGTSGSSYNEQFF,TRBJ2-1,19,TRBD2,TRBV5-5,-
TGTGCCAGCAGCCACTTGGACAGGGACGGCACTGAAGCTTTCTTT,CASSHLDRDGTEAFF,TRBJ1-1,15,TRBD1,TRBV4-2,-
TGTGCCAGCAGCTACCTCGGACAGGGGGCGATAGTGGGAGGGGCCAACGTCCTGACTTTC,CASSYLGQGAIVGGANVLTF,TRBJ2-6,20,TRBD1,TRBV28,-
TGTGCCAGCAGTCCCCCCGCGGGGCATCAGCCCCAGCATTTT,CASSPPAGHQPQHF,TRBJ1-5,14,-,TRBV6-2/TRBV6-3,-
TGTGCCAGCAGCCCCCGGTACAGTACCACAGATACGCAGTATTTT,CASSPRYSTTDTQYF,TRBJ2-3,15,-,TRBV2,-
TGTGCCAGTAGGAAAATTGAGGGGGCCGGGAACACTGAAGCTTTCTTT,CASRKIEGAGNTEAFF,TRBJ1-1,16,TRBD1,TRBV19,-
TGTGCCAGCAGCTTAGGTAGCGGGAGGGCCTACAATGAGCAGTTCTTC,CASSLGSGRAYNEQFF,TRBJ2-1,16,TRBD2,TRBV13,-
TGTGCCAGCAGCGTAGGGGGGACAGGGGTAAAGACCCAGTACTTC,CASSVGGTGVKTQYF,TRBJ2-5,15,TRBD1,TRBV9,-
TGTGCCAGCAGCGGCCGGGGTGGGGGCAATCAGCCCCAGCATTTT,CASSGRGGGNQPQHF,TRBJ1-5,15,-,TRBV6-5,-
TGTGCCAGCAGCCAAGGCCCCGCGGAGACAGGAAAGTTCTTC,CASSQGPAETGKFF,TRBJ2-1,14,-,TRBV3-1/TRBV3-2,-
TGTGCCAGCAGTTACGACAGGGTGCGCACTGAAGCTTTCTTT,CASSYDRVRTEAFF,TRBJ1-1,14,TRBD1,TRBV6-5,-
TGTGCCAGCATAAAACCGGGAGAAGGGCGTGAAAAACTGTTTTTT,CASIKPGEGREKLFF,TRBJ1-4,15,-,TRBV2,-
TGTGCCTGGAGAGGACAGGGTAGAAACACCATATATTTT,CAWRGQGRNTIYF,TRBJ1-3,13,TRBD1,TRBV30,-
TGTGCCAGCAGTTCCGACAGGGGGCTCCCTATTGAAAAACTGTTTTTT,CASSSDRGLPIEKLFF,TRBJ1-4,16,TRBD1,TRBV6-6,-
TGTGCCAGTAGTATTTCGGCAGGGTCCATCGGAGGGGCCAACGTCCTGACTTTC,CASSISAGSIGGANVLTF,TRBJ2-6,18,-,TRBV19,-
TGCGCCAGCAGCCAAGATTCGGGTGAGCAGTTCTTC,CASSQDSGEQFF,TRBJ2-1,12,-,TRBV4-1,once
TGTGCCAGCAGCTTAATGGGGACAGGGAACAACTATGGCTACACCTTC,CASSLMGTGNNYGYTF,TRBJ1-2,16,TRBD1,TRBV7-9,-
TGTGCCAGCAGCGTCGGGGGACTACCCTCCAATGAGCAGTTCTTC,CASSVGGLPSNEQFF,TRBJ2-1,15,TRBD2,TRBV9,few
TGTGCCAGTAGTTCGGACTGGGGGGGAGAGACCCAGTACTTC,CASSSDWGGETQYF,TRBJ2-5,14,TRBD2,TRBV19,-
TGTGCCAGCCAAGGACAGGGTATCACTGAAGCTTTCTTT,CASQGQGITEAFF,TRBJ1-1,13,TRBD1,TRBV19,once
TGTGCCACCAGTGATTTAGAAGCGGGGGGCACAGATACGCAGTATTTT,CATSDLEAGGTDTQYF,TRBJ2-3,16,TRBD2,TRBV24-1,-
TGTGCCAGCAGTGAAGGGCCTCATGAAAAACTGTTTTTT,CASSEGPHEKLFF,TRBJ1-4,13,-,TRBV2,-
TGTGCCAGCAGTTTAATGGGGGCGCAGGGAAACTATGGCTACACCTTC,CASSLMGAQGNYGYTF,TRBJ1-2,16,-,TRBV28,-
TGTGCCAGCAGTGGACCACTAGCGGGAGCTACCGAGCAGTACTTC,CASSGPLAGATEQYF,TRBJ2-7,15,TRBD2,TRBV2,once
TGTGCCTGGTCACGACAGTTAGTATTTGCTGAAGCTTTCTTT,CAWSRQLVFAEAFF,TRBJ1-1,14,-,TRBV30,-
TGTGCCAGCGGGACTACCTTCTACAATGAGCAGTTCTTC,CASGTTFYNEQFF,TRBJ2-1,13,TRBD2,TRBV6-5,-
TGTGCCAGCAGCCCAACTAGCGGCACCTACAATGAGCAGTTCTTC,CASSPTSGTYNEQFF,TRBJ2-1,15,TRBD2,TRBV7-3,-
TGTGCCAGCAGCGTAGGTGCAGCGGGAATAATCAGCGAGCAGTACTTC,CASSVGAAGIISEQYF,TRBJ2-7,16,TRBD2,TRBV9,-
TGTGCCAGCAGTTATTCGGGCGGGACGGTCACAGATACGCAGTATTTT,CASSYSGGTVTDTQYF,TRBJ2-3,16,-,TRBV6-5,-
TGTGCCAGCAGCAGCATTGGGGCGGCCACTGAAGCTTTCTTT,CASSSIGAATEAFF,TRBJ1-1,14,-,TRBV3-1/TRBV3-2,-
TGTGCCACCAGTGACCCACCGACAGGGCTCTACACCTTC,CATSDPPTGLYTF,TRBJ1-2,13,TRBD1,TRBV24-1,-
TGTGCCAGCAAAATTGACAGCATCCAGCATTTT,CASKIDSIQHF,TRBJ1-5,11,-,TRBV28,-
TGTGCCAGCGATCTAGAGGGCGCCGACGGGGCCAACGTCCTGACTTTC,CASDLEGADGANVLTF,TRBJ2-6,16,-,TRBV11-3,-
TGTGCCATCAGGCTCCATAGCTCCTACGAGCAGTACTTC,CAIRLHSSYEQYF,TRBJ2-7,13,-,TRBV10-3,-
TGTGCCAGCAGCCCAGGGGGCGGCTATGGCTACACCTTC,CASSPGGGYGYTF,TRBJ1-2,13,TRBD1,TRBV7-8,-
TGTGCCAGCAGGGCCGCTCCGGGACTAGCGACAAGCTCCTACGAGCAGTACTTC,CASRAAPGLATSSYEQYF,TRBJ2-7,18,TRBD2,TRBV2,-
TGCAGCGTTTGGACTAGCGGCTCCTACGAGCAGTACTTC,CSVWTSGSYEQYF,TRBJ2-7,13,TRBD2,TRBV29-1,-
TGTGCCAGCAGCCCGGGACTAGCGGGAGGGAAGTCCTACGAGCAGTACTTC,CASSPGLAGGKSYEQYF,TRBJ2-7,17,TRBD2,TRBV7-6,-
TGTGCCAGCAGCTTATCTGGCACAGATACGCAGTATTTT,CASSLSGTDTQYF,TRBJ2-3,13,-,TRBV7-9,-
TGTGCCAGTAGTATAGGCGGGGTCTCGCATGAAGCTTTCTTT,CASSIGGVSHEAFF,TRBJ1-1,14,-,TRBV19,-
TGTGCCAGCAGCTTATCCGGACTAGCGGGAGTAGAGCAGTTCTTC,CASSLSGLAGVEQFF,TRBJ2-1,15,TRBD2,TRBV7-3,-
TGTGCCAGCAGATCCCTGACAGGGGTGGCTGAAGCTTTCTTT,CASRSLTGVAEAFF,TRBJ1-1,14,TRBD1,TRBV28,-
TGTGCCAGCAGTTTAGGGTGGCACACCATATATTTT,CASSLGWHTIYF,TRBJ1-3,12,-,TRBV12-3/TRBV12-4,-